This TCR beta chain appears in the sequencing data of a study of beta chain features in type 1 diabetes. Points from the study as a whole: It was among patients, rather than healthy donors, that naive, central memory and Treg TCRB repertoires appeared more similar. There was no resolution here of whether HLA type influences TCRB rearrangement.

This clone was seen more than once but under ten times. Its antigen is unknown. Expressed TCRB transcripts were sequenced because the isolated RNA had all been reverse transcribed beforehand. Repertoires were generated with immunoSEQ multiplex PCR, while TCRdb's copy carries only in-frame clones and drops some. The table lists around 350,000 clones, roughly 13% of them singletons, with more than 0.015% in the top ten. The V gene lost 5 bases and the J gene lost 0 bases, with 15 bases spanning the gap. This CDR3 spans 16 amino acids. CDR1 is LNHDA and CDR2 is SQIVND in the germline V gene (reference sequence).

This rearrangement joins TRBV19 to TRBJ2-3; D is ambiguous. This TCR was sampled from a young man in good health. Specimen: naive CD4+ T cells from blood. The CDR3: CASSSYSAASTDTQYF. Here the CDR3 DNA reads TGTGCCAGTAGTTCGTATTCCGCGGCAAGCACAGATACGCAGTATTTT.